This T cell receptor beta chain appears in the sequencing data of a study of T cells after yellow fever vaccination. Study-wide findings and caveats: Though weaker, the secondary response peaked faster, on day 5 versus 15. Clones from primary vaccination mostly reappeared after the booster (less than 98% CD4, approximately 86% CD8).

TCRdb re-called the 5' RACE reads with MiXCR, one entry per CDR3 protein. The table has hundreds of thousands of distinct CDR3 sequences, approximately 18% seen once. The CDR3 spans 14 residues. Trimming removed 3 bases at V and 6 bases at J, with 11 bases between. Germline loops: CDR1 MNHEY, CDR2 SMNVEV (reference sequence). This clonotype was seen a handful of times. What it recognizes is unknown. The sequence was obtained from a man between 18 and 29 years old who received the YFV17D yellow fever vaccine. The genes are TRBV27 and TRBJ2-2, with a weak D call TRBD1 (6 bases). The material was PBMCs, obtained before the yellow fever booster vaccination. The CDR3 bases are TGTGCCAGCAGTTTTAACAGGGTGTCCGGGGAGCTGTTTTTT. It translates to CASSFNRVSGELFF.